These 4 T cell receptor beta chains were all obtained from the same sample, sequenced in a study of T cells in tuberculosis. The repertoire was sequenced with immunoSEQ multiplex PCR; TCRdb's copy has only in-frame clones and lacks some. The data contain about 37,000 clones, 94% of them seen just once; the ten biggest clones take up 9.5% to 13%. The specimen sequenced was PBMCs. These receptors came from a donor aged 10-29 years with latent tuberculosis or without tuberculosis infection. Some clones in this sample may be carry-over from other donors' samples.

In this sample, this clone turned up a few times. The chain carries TRBV4-3 and TRBJ2-7; 12 bases align to TRBD2. This CDR3 has 16 residues. The V gene end was trimmed by 4 bases and the J gene end by 0 bases; junction bases not matched to a gene: 4. The V gene's germline CDR1 is LGHNA and CDR2 YSLEER. CDR3 coding DNA: TGCGCCAGCAGCCTTTCTAGCGGGGGGGTCTCCTACGAGCAGTACTTC. Protein product: CASSLSSGGVSYEQYF.

The chain combines TRBV7-8 with TRBJ1-4; D possibly corresponds to TRBD1 (6 bases). CDR1 is SGHVS and CDR2 is FQNEAQ in the germline V gene. Trimming stripped 5 bases from V and 4 bases from J, with 14 bases between. This CDR3 spans 15 amino acids. The chain's CDR3 is CASSRTVVGNEKLFF. CDR3 DNA sequence: TGTGCCAGCAGCCGGACAGTCGTCGGTAATGAAAAACTGTTTTTT.

This clone has more than one count but fewer than ten. The chain joins TRBV5-1 to TRBJ2-5; TRBD1 aligns across 9 bases. This CDR3 region has 16 residues. Germline CDR1 and CDR2: SGHRS and YFSETQ. The trim removed 4 bases at V and 4 bases at J, leaving 11 bases unmatched. The CDR3 coding sequence is TGCGCCAGCAGCACCTACGCCGGGGGACAGGGAGAGACCCAGTACTTC. Translated: CASSTYAGGQGETQYF. The variable domain in full, completed from reference TRBV5-1 and TRBJ2-5, reads KAGVTQTPRYLIKTRGQQVTLSCSPISGHRSVSWYQQTPGQGLQFLFEYFSETQRNKGNFPGRFSGRQFSNSRSEMNVSTLELGDSALYLCASSTYAGGQGETQYFGPGTRLLVL.

The V gene is TRBV11-2, the J gene TRBJ1-3; D remains ambiguous. This CDR3 is built from 17 residues. Trimming removed 0 bases from V and 4 bases from J, with 16 bases in between. CDR1 and CDR2 from the germline V gene are SGHAT and FQNNGV. CDR3 loop: CASSLDGWGALGNTIYF. CDR3 nucleotides: TGTGCCAGCAGCTTAGATGGCTGGGGAGCTCTCGGAAACACCATATATTTT.